The rows below give T cell receptor beta chains drawn from one sample of a study of identical twins. One entry per CDR3 protein, called by TCRdb with MiXCR from the 5' RACE reads. The table lists about 690,000 distinct CDR3 sequences, 6% to 6.5% of them singletons. Source material: naive T cells sorted from blood. The receptors derive from a man between 18 and 35 years old in good health. The CDR3 runs from the conserved cysteine through the conserved F or W. Each record gives: clone size, D gene, V gene, J gene, CDR3 DNA, CDR3 protein. The D gene is left open where the match is weak. Not all rows give a size; the values are once, few, many and, for expanded clones, a class.

many	TRBD2	TRBV29-1	TRBJ2-3	TGCAGCGCCAAGACTAGCGGGAGGCCGATGGATACGCAGTATTTT	CSAKTSGRPMDTQYF
many	NA	TRBV6-4	TRBJ2-2	TGTGCCAGTCACGGGGGCACCGGGGAGCTGTTTTTT	CASHGGTGELFF
many	NA	TRBV12-3/TRBV12-4	TRBJ2-1	TGTGCCAGCAGATCCGGTGGGGGGGGCAGGCAGTTCTTC	CASRSGGGGRQFF
few	NA	TRBV27	TRBJ2-2	TGTGCCAGCAGTCCTGAGCAGAACACCGGGGAGCTGTTTTTT	CASSPEQNTGELFF
NA	NA	TRBV5-6	TRBJ2-6	TGTGCCAGCAGCTCCAGTTTCTCTGGGGCCAACGTCCTGACTTTC	CASSSSFSGANVLTF
NA	NA	TRBV14	TRBJ2-7	TGTGCCAGCAGCCAAGGGGTAGCCCTCCACGAGCAGTACTTC	CASSQGVALHEQYF
few	NA	TRBV19	TRBJ1-2	TGTGCCAGTAGTACATTGGACGCCGTTTATGGCTACACCTTC	CASSTLDAVYGYTF
many	TRBD1	TRBV5-1	TRBJ2-5	TGCGCCAGCAGCAACCGGGACAGGAGACAAGAGACCCAGTACTTC	CASSNRDRRQETQYF
few	NA	TRBV12-5	TRBJ2-2	TGTGCTAGTGGTTTGGAGGCCGGGGAGCTGTTTTTT	CASGLEAGELFF
NA	TRBD2	TRBV27	TRBJ2-3	TGTGCCAGCAGTTCGCAAGCGGGAGGAACAGATACGCAGTATTTT	CASSSQAGGTDTQYF
many	NA	TRBV6-1	TRBJ1-5	TGTGCCAGCAGCCCGACCGGAACGGAGGGTAGTCAGCCCCAGCATTTT	CASSPTGTEGSQPQHF
few	TRBD1	TRBV7-9	TRBJ1-1	TGTGCCAGCAGCTTAGAGGCCAGGGGGCCGGGCACTGAAGCTTTCTTT	CASSLEARGPGTEAFF
few	TRBD2	TRBV7-9	TRBJ2-5	TGTGCCAGCAGGACTTCGACTAGCGGGACGCGAGAGACCCAGTACTTC	CASRTSTSGTRETQYF
many	NA	TRBV5-1	TRBJ1-2	TGCGCCAGCAGCCTTCATCCGGGACTAGTCGGTGGCTACACCTTC	CASSLHPGLVGGYTF
NA	NA	TRBV11-2	TRBJ2-3	TGTGCCAGCAGCTTAATCTCTTCGCGGGATCGCACAGATACGCAGTATTTT	CASSLISSRDRTDTQYF
many	NA	TRBV5-1	TRBJ1-5	TGCGCCAGCAGCTCCGGACGGGATAGCAATCAGCCCCAGCATTTT	CASSSGRDSNQPQHF
few	NA	TRBV20-1	TRBJ2-1	TGCAGTGCTAGAGTGGGGATAGGCAGGAACTACAATGAGCAGTTCTTC	CSARVGIGRNYNEQFF
NA	TRBD1	TRBV7-2	TRBJ2-6	TGTGCCAGCAGCCGGTATGAGGGGGCCGGGGCCAACGTCCTGACTTTC	CASSRYEGAGANVLTF
many	TRBD2	TRBV7-2	TRBJ2-1	TGTGCCAGCAGCTTATCCGGGAGGGCCGTTGAGCAGTTCTTC	CASSLSGRAVEQFF
NA	NA	TRBV25-1	TRBJ2-7	TGTGCCAGCAGTGGCGCTAACTACTACGAGCAGTACTTC	CASSGANYYEQYF
NA	NA	TRBV29-1	TRBJ1-4	TGCAGCGCAAGGAGAGGGATTAATGAAAAACTGTTTTTT	CSARRGINEKLFF
NA	TRBD1	TRBV19	TRBJ1-5	TGTGCCAGTAGTATTAGTCGGACAGGCCGATATAGCAATCAGCCCCAGCATTTT	CASSISRTGRYSNQPQHF
many	TRBD2	TRBV5-6	TRBJ2-1	TGTGCCAGCAGCCTGGGCTATGGACTAGCGGGTTACAATGAGCAGTTCTTC	CASSLGYGLAGYNEQFF
many	NA	TRBV6-5	TRBJ2-2	TGTGCCAGCAGTTATTACTGGAACACCGGGGAGCTGTTTTTT	CASSYYWNTGELFF
NA	NA	TRBV25-1	TRBJ1-4	TGTGCCAGCAGTGTATCGGGGCTGGGTGAAAAACTGTTTTTT	CASSVSGLGEKLFF
many	NA	TRBV5-1	TRBJ2-1	TGCGCCAGCAGCTTGTTGGGGTCCGGTGGGTACAATGAGCAGTTCTTC	CASSLLGSGGYNEQFF
NA	NA	TRBV30	TRBJ2-5	TGTGCCTGGGGACGGAACCCGTACCAAGAGACCCAGTACTTC	CAWGRNPYQETQYF
NA	TRBD2	TRBV12-3/TRBV12-4	TRBJ2-2	TGTGCCAGCAACCCTGGGGGCGGGAGGGCCGGGGAGCTGTTTTTT	CASNPGGGRAGELFF
few	TRBD1	TRBV18	TRBJ2-1	TGTGCCAGCTCACCACCGGCACAGGGGGCCAATGAGCAGTTCTTC	CASSPPAQGANEQFF
NA	NA	TRBV29-1	TRBJ1-2	TGCAGCGTCGGATCACGTAACCACTATGGCTACACCTTC	CSVGSRNHYGYTF
many	NA	TRBV5-1	TRBJ2-1	TGCGCCAGCAGCCGATACGATTGGGGGGATGAGCAGTTCTTC	CASSRYDWGDEQFF
few	NA	TRBV27	TRBJ2-5	TGTGCCAGCAGTCGGGGCTGGGAGGAGACCCAGTACTTC	CASSRGWEETQYF
many	NA	TRBV6-5	TRBJ2-7	TGTGCCAGCAGTTCCGCAGGGTACGAGCAGTACTTC	CASSSAGYEQYF